What follows describes a single TCR beta chain. The data are from a study of T cell changes during pregnancy in multiple sclerosis. Sequencing used immunoSEQ multiplex PCR; TCRdb keeps in-frame clones, though not all of them. Among roughly 69,000 clones, roughly nine tenths were seen once, and the ten largest hold more than 1.1%. Germline assignment: CDR1 LNHDA and CDR2 SQIVND (reference sequence). The CDR3 loop spans 13 amino acids. V dropped 7 bases and J dropped 5 bases, with 12 bases sitting between them. The starting material was peripheral blood, obtained after pregnancy. The receptor was derived from a female donor with multiple sclerosis, enrolled in a pregnancy study. The chain employs TRBV19 and TRBJ2-1, with no clear D. The CDR3 sequence: CASNKRLNNEQFF. CDR3 nucleotides: TGTGCCAGTAACAAGCGACTCAACAATGAGCAGTTCTTC.